The clone carrying this T cell receptor (beta chain) has more than one count but fewer than ten. Its specificity is not known. The data originate from a study of blood T cells in healthy people across ages. General study results and limits: No one knew whether donors had CMV, which possibly confounded expanded clonotype changes.

The use of a sample-barcoded 5' primer and a J-beta primer mix characterized a second PCR of roughly 6 to 11 cycles. MiXCR, run by TCRdb on the 5' RACE reads, gives a single entry per CDR3 protein. The table records some 1.5 million distinct CDR3 sequences, 25% to 30% of them present only once. The germline V gene encodes CDR1 SGDLS and CDR2 YYNGEE. V was shortened by 1 base and J by 6 bases, with 14 bases between the two germline ends. CDR3 length: 15 residues. This chain links TRBV9 with TRBJ2-1; possible D gene TRBD2, 6 bases. The source material was blood. The receptor was derived from a woman aged 25 to 39 in good health. The CDR3 spells CASSVSGTGANEQFF. CDR3 nucleotides: TGTGCCAGCAGCGTAAGTGGGACTGGGGCCAATGAGCAGTTCTTC.